One and the same sample provided the 19 T cell receptor beta chains below, sequenced in a study of beta chain features in type 1 diabetes. cDNA synthesis used the whole RNA isolate, giving expressed TCRB sequences. Method: immunoSEQ multiplex PCR; TCRdb's copy keeps in-frame clones and lacks some. The table lists 300,000 to 350,000 clones, roughly 15% of them singletons. What was sequenced was central memory CD4+ T cells from blood. Every receptor here comes from a man aged 30 to 39 in good health.

The V and J genes are TRBV19 and TRBJ2-1; 7 bases are a match to TRBD1. Germline loops: CDR1 LNHDA, CDR2 SQIVND (reference sequence). The CDR3 sequence is 14 residues long. V lost 8 bases to trimming and J lost 6 bases; unmatched junction nucleotides: 10. Here the CDR3 reads CASATGNIINEQFF. CDR3 DNA: TGTGCCAGTGCGACAGGGAACATCATCAATGAGCAGTTCTTC.

This clone was counted between two and nine times. V is TRBV2 and J is TRBJ2-1, with TRBD1 as a possible D gene (5 bases). This CDR3 spans 12 amino acids. The V end was cut by 5 bases, the J end by 10 bases, with 12 bases between. Germline CDR1 SNHLY, CDR2 FYNNEI. CDR3 protein: CASSYTGVEQFF. The CDR3 region has the DNA TGTGCCAGCAGTTATACAGGAGTCGAGCAGTTCTTC.

Ten or more counts support this clone. The J gene is TRBJ2-3, the V gene TRBV6-6; 8 bases line up with TRBD2. Germline loops: CDR1 MNHNY, CDR2 SVGAGI (reference sequence). This CDR3 has 15 residues. The V segment lost 4 bases and the J segment 1 base; nucleotides outside the gene matches: 4. Here the CDR3 DNA reads TGTGCCAGCAGTTTTCTCGGGGGGGGCACAGATACGCAGTATTTT. Its protein is CASSFLGGGTDTQYF.

The chain links TRBV5-6 to TRBJ1-1; the D gene is possibly TRBD1 (5 bases). Deletions cut 3 bases from V and 2 bases from J, with 11 bases between. Germline V gene data show CDR1 as SGHDT and CDR2 as YYEEEE. The CDR3 is made up of 14 amino acids. The DNA of the CDR3 is TGTGCCAGCAGCTCGCCAAGGGGAAACACTGAAGCTTTCTTT. Translated: CASSSPRGNTEAFF.

This clone has a handful of counts. This sequence joins TRBV9 and TRBJ2-6, with 7 nucleotides matching TRBD1. With V trimmed by 3 bases and J by 4 bases, 4 bases remained unmatched. The CDR3 runs 15 residues. The germline V gene encodes CDR1 SGDLS and CDR2 YYNGEE. The CDR3 DNA follows: TGTGCCAGCAGCGACAGGGGACCAGGGGCCAACGTCCTGACTTTC. Translated: CASSDRGPGANVLTF.

The J gene is TRBJ1-4, the V gene TRBV19, with a possible D match to TRBD1 (6 bases). CDR1 is LNHDA, CDR2 SQIVND, per germline (reference sequence). This CDR3 contains 14 residues. The V gene lost 3 bases and the J gene lost 3 bases, with 8 bases spanning the gap. The CDR3 DNA reads as TGTGCCAGTAGTATGAAGGGGGCTAATGAAAAACTGTTTTTT. It codes for CASSMKGANEKLFF.

V and J are TRBV7-7 and TRBJ2-2, with TRBD2 identical over 10 bases. The CDR3 has 14 residues. Germline V gene lookup returns CDR1 SSHAT and CDR2 FNYEAQ (reference sequence). The DNA for the CDR3 is TGTGCTAGCTCCCGACTAGCGGGCCCCGGGGAGCTGTTTTTT. This sequence encodes CASSRLAGPGELFF. Based on the CDR3 plus reference TRBV7-7 and TRBJ2-2, the full variable domain is GAGVSQSPRYKVTKRGQDVTLRCDPISSHATLYWYQQALGQGPEFLTYFNYEAQPDKSGLPSDRFSAERPEGSISTLTIQRTEQRDSAMYRCASSRLAGPGELFFGEGSRLTVL.

The V and J genes are TRBV28 and TRBJ1-2; 9 bases are a match to TRBD1. From germline, CDR1 is MDHEN and CDR2 SYDVKM. V shed 6 bases, J shed 3 bases, and the junction held 5 bases outside the gene matches. The CDR3 consists of 14 residues. CDR3 amino acids: CASRLQGADYGYTF. In DNA, the CDR3 is TGTGCCAGCAGATTACAGGGGGCGGACTATGGCTACACCTTC.

This clone was counted only a few times. The J gene is TRBJ1-2, the V gene TRBV25-1, with a weak D call TRBD1 (6 bases). This CDR3 contains 13 residues. V lost 5 bases and J 7 bases, leaving 14 bases between the germline ends. Germline V gene data show CDR1 as MGHDK and CDR2 as SYGVNS. This chain's CDR3 is CASSRQVGSGYTF. CDR3 sequence (DNA): TGTGCCAGCAGTAGACAGGTCGGGAGTGGCTACACCTTC.

The sample holds a few counts of this clone. The sample holds other DNA sequences that translate to the same CDR3. This chain joins TRBV19 and TRBJ1-5, with a weak D call TRBD1 (6 bases). Trimming took 1 base from V and 4 from J, leaving 8 bases between them. Germline CDR1 reads LNHDA; CDR2 reads SQIVND (reference sequence). The CDR3 has 14 residues. The CDR3, as DNA: TGTGCCAGTAGTATAGTTCAGGGGAATCAGCCCCAGCATTTT. Translating gives CASSIVQGNQPQHF.

About this clone: Other DNA sequences of this sample code for an identical CDR3. The chain combines TRBV18 with TRBJ1-1; D not certain. The CDR3 totals 13 residues. The germline V gene has CDR1 KGHSH and CDR2 LQKENI. V was shortened by 2 bases and J by 5 bases, with 9 bases between the two germline ends. CDR3 region: CASSPGVRTEAFF. The DNA of the CDR3 is TGTGCCAGCTCACCAGGGGTTAGGACTGAAGCTTTCTTT.

This clone showed up just a few times. This chain uses TRBV7-9 with TRBJ2-2; D is possibly TRBD1 or TRBD2 (5 bases each). V lost 4 bases and J lost 0, with 12 bases in between. From germline, CDR1 is SEHNR and CDR2 FQNEAQ (reference sequence). CDR3 length equals 16 residues. CDR3 nucleotide sequence: TGTGCCAGCAGCTCCGCCGGGACGGCGAACACCGGGGAGCTGTTTTTT. Amino acid sequence: CASSSAGTANTGELFF. Full variable domain (remainder filled in from reference TRBV7-9 and TRBJ2-2): DTGVSQNPRHKITKRGQNVTFRCDPISEHNRLYWYRQTLGQGPEFLTYFQNEAQLEKSRLLSDRFSAERPKGSFSTLEIQRTEQGDSAMYLCASSSAGTANTGELFFGEGSRLTVL.

The chain joins TRBV11-2 to TRBJ1-3, with D unresolved. There are 10 residues in the CDR3. V lost 7 bases and J lost 8, with 6 bases in between. In germline, CDR1 is SGHAT, CDR2 FQNNGV. The CDR3 loop is CASKLDTIYF. The CDR3 DNA sequence: TGTGCCAGCAAGTTAGACACCATATATTTT.

This clone was detected ten times or more. The CDR3 here is CATSRAGNRAQPQHF. CDR3 nucleotide sequence: TGTGCCACCAGCAGAGCTGGGAACCGCGCTCAGCCCCAGCATTTT. This chain uses TRBV15 with TRBJ1-5; D remains ambiguous. This CDR3 spans 15 amino acids. Germline CDR1 and CDR2: LNHNV and YYDKDF (reference sequence). The germline V and J ends were trimmed by 1 base and 6 bases, with 13 bases remaining between them.

This clone appeared a single time. The chain carries TRBV7-9 and TRBJ1-2, with D possibly matching TRBD1 (6 bases). V lost 7 bases and J 3 bases, leaving 15 bases between the germline ends. CDR3 length equals 14 residues. Germline assignment: CDR1 SEHNR and CDR2 FQNEAQ (reference sequence). The CDR3 sequence: CASNKAAGDYGYTF. The CDR3 coding sequence is TGTGCCAGCAACAAGGCCGCAGGGGACTATGGCTACACCTTC.

The chain couples TRBV13 to TRBJ1-2; tentatively, D is TRBD1 (6 bases). CDR3 length equals 15 residues. Germline lookup yields CDR1 PRHDT and CDR2 FYEKMQ (reference sequence). V gave up 5 bases and J gave up 5 bases, with 18 bases separating them. This CDR3 is CASSESQGYPYGYTF. The CDR3 bases are TGTGCCAGCAGCGAGAGCCAGGGGTATCCATATGGCTACACCTTC.

This clone was seen a few times. V gene TRBV6-6 combines with J gene TRBJ1-5, with 10 bases that match TRBD1. CDR3 length equals 16 residues. V trimming: 4 bases; J trimming: 2 bases; junction bases outside the gene matches: 5. Germline CDR1 is MNHNY and CDR2 is SVGAGI (reference sequence). This CDR3 reads CASSSQGTGGNQPQHF. The CDR3 coding sequence is TGTGCCAGCAGTTCCCAGGGGACAGGGGGCAATCAGCCCCAGCATTTT.

The V call is TRBV5-1, the J call TRBJ2-1, with 10 positions matching TRBD2. CDR1 SGHRS and CDR2 YFSETQ come from the germline V gene. With 2 bases clipped from V and 3 bases from J, the junction kept 8 bases outside the gene matches. This CDR3 spans 17 amino acids. CDR3 in DNA: TGCGCCAGCAGCTTACCAACTAGCGGGGATTTCTACAATGAGCAGTTCTTC. This gives the protein CASSLPTSGDFYNEQFF.

The chain combines TRBV7-2 with TRBJ2-7; 7 bases fit TRBD2. The germline gives CDR1 SGHTA, CDR2 FQGNSA. V lost 5 bases to trimming and J lost 5 bases; unmatched junction nucleotides: 12. This CDR3 is 15 amino acids long. The CDR3 sequence: CASSLGLNAGNEQYV. CDR3 sequence (DNA): TGTGCCAGCAGCCTGGGACTAAACGCGGGGAACGAGCAGTACGTC.